Listed here are 5 T cell receptor beta chains from one sample, sequenced in a study of T cells expressing NK-cell markers. TCRdb reprocessed the 5' RACE reads and reports one entry per CDR3 protein, with no DNA. The listing contains 550,000 to 600,000 distinct CDR3 sequences. Sequenced sample: blood T cells: a sorted CD56 or NKG2C T cell subset, CD4+ or CD8+ T cells, or bulk PBMC T cells (not recorded which). The receptors shown here come from a man aged 18 to 30 in good health.

The genes are TRBV5-1 and TRBJ2-5; TCRdb selects TRBD2, and the lack of DNA leaves this call unchecked. The germline gives CDR1 SGHRS, CDR2 YFSETQ. This CDR3 is 16 amino acids long. CDR3 sequence reads: CASSFASGTLGETQYF.

CDR3 residues: CSARGLGAEAFF. The chain recombines TRBV20-1 with TRBJ1-1. CDR3 length: 12 amino acids. Germline assignment: CDR1 DFQATT and CDR2 SNEGSKA (reference sequence).

The V gene is TRBV7-2, the J gene TRBJ2-2; TCRdb's D gene call, TRBD2, goes unchecked for lack of DNA. The germline V gene has CDR1 SGHTA and CDR2 FQGNSA. The CDR3 consists of 13 residues. The CDR3 loop reads CASSVRGGRELFF.

This CDR3 reads CSVSGSLESSYNEQFF. This chain connects TRBV29-1 to TRBJ2-1; the TCRdb D gene call, TRBD1, has no DNA to confirm it. Germline CDR1 and CDR2: SQVTM and ANQGSEA. The CDR3 is made up of 16 amino acids.

The chain carries TRBV14 and TRBJ2-2; the TCRdb call, TRBD1, lacks DNA for checking. This CDR3 has 16 residues. CDR1 SGHDN and CDR2 FVKESK come from the germline V gene. The CDR3 sequence is CASSQVGQGSTGELFF.